This T cell receptor beta chain was identified in a study of PD-1 blockade in classical Hodgkin lymphoma (dated by TCRdb to the early 2020s). With regard to the full study: Nivolumab dosing was 3 mg/kg intravenously every 2 weeks, continuing until either disease progression or unacceptable toxicity. A peripheral blood immune signature of response to PD-1 blockade in classical Hodgkin lymphoma was defined using TCR beta sequencing and CyTOF. Points the paper makes about the study in general: A significant rise by C4D1 was seen in CD4+ but not CD8+ TCR diversity (p=0.0027 vs p=0.16), with the rise being most apparent in complete responders (p=0.02). Baseline diversity similar to that of newly diagnosed patients was observed in trial patients achieving complete response, whereas significantly lower diversity was observed in partial responders and progressors. Diversity was lower in patients who began nivolumab less than 1 year after ASCT, so these patients were left out of later analyses to avoid confounding by immune reconstitution. The study was limited to a single clinical trial cohort, and causes of repertoire differences, possibly disease activity or prior therapy, remained undefined. Newly diagnosed patients were reported to have lower baseline TCR diversity than healthy donors, and relapsed/refractory patients were reported to have lower baseline TCR diversity still.

The Qiagen DNeasy kit was used to extract genomic DNA from unsorted PBMCs and from the negatively selected CD4+ and CD8+ fractions. Using primers that anneal to V and J segments, immunoSEQ multiplex PCR amplified the TCR beta CDR3 regions. Amplification bias was minimized using a synthetic immune receptor repertoire, and residual bias was removed computationally after sequencing. As for the authors' bioinformatics: Repertoire diversity was quantified as the Shannon entropy index using custom Python scripts. Unsorted, CD4+ and CD8+ repertoires were analyzed separately, except for combined analyses in which CD4+ and CD8+ sequences were merged in silico. A clone was considered expanded if an increase in frequency of at least 2-fold after treatment relative to C1D1 was found, and a pseudocount of 0.5 was applied to clones undetected at baseline. Singleton clones were defined as clones with 0 or 1 copy at C1D1, and non-singleton clones were defined as clones with 2 or more copies. By matching protein sequences in sorted samples from the same patient, clones expanded in unsorted samples were annotated as CD4+, CD8+ or unknown. Diversity changes from C1D1 to C4D1 were tested in paired samples using Wilcoxon tests. Entries here come from immuneACCESS through TCRdb and include only in-frame sequences with V and J called. Some clones fail to appear in such tables; in the studies checked, an unresolved V gene covers under half of the shortfall, and the cause of the remainder is unknown. V, J and clone size were drawn from that table, and D and trimming were deduced from the DNA. The sample table holds roughly 46,000 clones, of which around 74% were seen once. In total, the top ten clones hold roughly 12% of the sample.

Sample time point, as interpreted from the label and publication: cycle 4 day 1 (C4D1), after less than 7 weeks of nivolumab. Every trial patient had relapsed following autologous stem cell transplantation, and prior brentuximab vedotin exposure was what differed among cohorts A, B and C. The trial cohort comprised approximately 55 patients with relapsed/refractory classical Hodgkin lymphoma whose best overall responses were complete response, partial response or progressive disease. Trial patients were treated with single-agent nivolumab in the multi-cohort phase II CheckMate 205 trial. An independent review committee assessed best overall response by applying the 2007 International Working Group response criteria. Trial PBMCs were collected immediately before nivolumab initiation (C1D1) and during therapy at cycle 2 day 1 and cycle 4 day 1. Peripheral blood was collected in 8 mL Vacutainer Cell Preparation Tubes, from which PBMCs were isolated by centrifugation and then cryopreserved.

This clone has more than one count but fewer than ten. It lacks a known antigen. Nothing much larger sits one base from this clone, and base qualities are not available. Counted from cysteine to phenylalanine, this CDR3 has 18 amino acids. CDR3 DNA is the only sequence kept; it has 54 bases, read in frame from the first base. The germline V end is reduced by 3 bases and the J end by 0 bases; junction bases left unmatched: 8. The germline V gene provides CDR1 KGHSH and CDR2 LQKENI. This clonotype was sampled from a human donor with classical Hodgkin lymphoma. The material sequenced was peripheral blood mononuclear cells (PBMCs), taken before the fourth cycle of nivolumab. The chain joins TRBV18 to TRBJ2-2, and 9 junction bases match TRBD2. The DNA reads as follows: TGTGCCAGCTCACCGGCCCTTAGCGGGAGCCCGAACACCGGGGAGCTGTTTTTT. This translates into CASSPALSGSPNTGELFF.